Listed here are 29 T cell receptor beta chains from one sample, sequenced in a study of early T cells in non-severe SARS-CoV-2 infection. Each CDR3 protein gets one entry after TCRdb re-called the 5' RACE reads with MiXCR. This table has 50,000 to 60,000 distinct CDR3 sequences, approximately 9.9% appearing once. Sequencing was done on a sample of whole blood. These receptors were collected from an adult who was a healthcare worker with PCR-confirmed SARS-CoV-2 infection or an uninfected control (not recorded which).

This clonotype occurred many times. This sequence joins TRBV7-9 and TRBJ1-2; 7 nucleotides agree with TRBD1. With 5 bases clipped from V and 8 bases from J, the junction kept 14 bases outside the gene matches. The CDR3 spans 15 residues. From germline, CDR1 is SEHNR and CDR2 FQNEAQ (reference sequence). The CDR3 loop reads CASSLHLDRSRGYTF. DNA for the CDR3: TGTGCCAGCAGCCTACACCTGGACAGGTCGCGGGGCTACACCTTC.

This clonotype was observed a few times. The chain couples TRBV9 to TRBJ2-1, with TRBD2 identical over 7 bases. The CDR3 consists of 15 residues. CDR1 and CDR2 from the germline V gene are SGDLS and YYNGEE. Trimming cost V 0 bases and J 6 bases; bases outside gene matches: 6. DNA of the CDR3: TGTGCCAGCAGCGTAGCTGGCGGGGGTGGCAATGAGCAGTTCTTC. Translation gives CASSVAGGGGNEQFF. The full variable domain, completed using reference TRBV9 and TRBJ2-1, is DSGVTQTPKHLITATGQRVTLRCSPRSGDLSVYWYQQSLDQGLQFLIQYYNGEERAKGNILERFSAQQFPDLHSELNLSSLELGDSALYFCASSVAGGGGNEQFFGPGTRLTVL.

This clonotype occurred a few times. The CDR3 loop is CASRGRRSNQPQHF. For the CDR3, the DNA is TGTGCCAGCAGGGGTAGAAGGAGCAATCAGCCCCAGCATTTT. The rearrangement joins TRBV2 to TRBJ1-5; D gene unclear. Deletions cut 6 bases from V and 1 base from J, with 10 bases between. CDR1 SNHLY and CDR2 FYNNEI come from the germline V gene. The CDR3 is made up of 14 amino acids.

Ten or more counts support this clonotype. The J gene is TRBJ1-2, the V gene TRBV3-1; D ambiguous. The germline CDR1 and CDR2 sequences are LGHDT and YNNKEL (reference sequence). The CDR3 consists of 13 residues. Trimming took off 1 base at V and 6 bases at J, with 9 bases between the two ends. This CDR3 is CASSQVRADGYTF. The CDR3 DNA reads as TGTGCCAGCAGCCAAGTACGCGCGGATGGCTACACCTTC.

This clonotype was picked up a small number of times. The chain combines TRBV21-1 with TRBJ2-3. TRBV21-1 is deemed a pseudogene. This CDR3 spans 15 amino acids. This CDR3 is CASSKAGLALDTQYF. CDR3 coding DNA: TGTGCCAGCAGCAAAGCCGGGCTAGCCCTAGATACGCAGTATTTT.

This clonotype showed up just a few times. The V call is TRBV6-2 or TRBV6-3, the J call TRBJ2-3; the D gene could be TRBD1 or TRBD2 (5 bases each). CDR3 length equals 12 residues. V lost 8 bases and J 2 bases, leaving 8 bases between the germline ends. CDR1 and CDR2 from the germline V gene are MNHEY and SVGEGT. The DNA for the CDR3 is TGTGCCAGCCGGGGCATCACAGATACGCAGTATTTT. Its protein product is CASRGITDTQYF.

The chain combines TRBV27 with TRBJ2-7, with D possibly TRBD1 on 6 matching bases. This CDR3 is 14 amino acids long. The V and J ends lost 0 bases and 5 bases respectively, with 11 bases between them. The germline V gene has CDR1 MNHEY and CDR2 SMNVEV (reference sequence). The CDR3 sequence is CASSLSGGLDEQYF. The CDR3 DNA follows: TGTGCCAGCAGTTTATCAGGGGGATTAGACGAGCAGTACTTC.

This clonotype has more than one count but fewer than ten. The V gene is TRBV7-2, the J gene TRBJ2-5; possible D gene TRBD2, 5 bases. V dropped 4 bases and J dropped 5 bases, with 11 bases sitting between them. The CDR3 runs to 13 residues. The germline CDR1 and CDR2 sequences are SGHTA and FQGNSA. In nucleotides, the CDR3 is TGTGCCAGCAGCTCAAGGTCGGGGGAGACCCAGTACTTC. This translates into CASSSRSGETQYF.

The chain employs TRBV29-1 and TRBJ2-7; TRBD1 might be the D (6 bases). In germline, CDR1 is SQVTM, CDR2 ANQGSEA. The CDR3 consists of 15 residues. Trimming took off 4 bases at V and 0 bases at J, with 16 bases between the two ends. CDR3 protein: CSVGGTGFSSYEQYF. In DNA form, the CDR3 reads TGCAGCGTTGGCGGTACAGGGTTCAGCTCCTACGAGCAGTACTTC.

Ten or more counts support this clonotype. This chain connects TRBV12-3 or TRBV12-4 to TRBJ2-2; the match to TRBD2 covers 7 bases. CDR3 length: 15 residues. The trim removed 6 bases at V and 4 bases at J, leaving 8 bases unmatched. CDR3 region: CASRLGRLATGELFF. CDR3 coding DNA: TGTGCCAGCAGGTTGGGAAGACTAGCCACCGGGGAGCTGTTTTTT.

This clonotype has a count of ten or more. The CDR3 DNA sequence: TGCAGTGCGGGGGCCCAGAGTGGCACTGAAGCTTTCTTT. Protein product: CSAGAQSGTEAFF. V and J are TRBV20-1 and TRBJ1-1, with D perhaps matching TRBD1 (6 bases). The V and J ends lost 6 bases and 4 bases respectively, with 15 bases between them. Germline V gene data show CDR1 as DFQATT and CDR2 as SNEGSKA (reference sequence). The CDR3 loop spans 13 amino acids.

This clonotype was found many times. The V and J genes are TRBV12-3 or TRBV12-4 and TRBJ1-6, with D tentatively TRBD1 (5 bases). CDR3 length: 13 residues. The V gene lost 6 bases and the J gene lost 9 bases, with 12 bases spanning the gap. DNA for the CDR3: TGTGCCAGCAGATCCAAGGGACGTTCACCCCTCCACTTT. It yields the protein CASRSKGRSPLHF.

To note about this clonotype: At one boundary the junction diverges from the germline segment, which might be a read error. V and J are TRBV7-3 and TRBJ2-3, with TRBD2 matching over 9 bases. The CDR3 sequence is 16 residues long. Germline-derived CDR1 and CDR2 are SGHTA and FQGTGA. CDR3 nucleotide sequence: TGTGCCAGCAGCTTAATAGGCGGGAGGGCCACTGATACGCAGAATTTT. Protein sequence: CASSLIGGRATDTQNF.

J is TRBJ1-1 and V is TRBV6-2 or TRBV6-3; 7 nucleotides line up with TRBD1. Germline assignment: CDR1 MNHEY and CDR2 SVGEGT. The CDR3 totals 12 residues. J gave up 7 bases and V 4 bases, and 3 bases lay outside the gene matches. This chain's CDR3 is CASSWDSLEAFF. In DNA, the CDR3 is TGTGCCAGCAGTTGGGACAGCCTTGAAGCTTTCTTT.

This clonotype was observed a handful of times. The chain uses TRBV3-2 and TRBJ1-1; the table's D call of TRBD1 was not tested on the DNA. TRBV3-2 is termed a pseudogene. The CDR3 length is 15 residues. The DNA for the CDR3 is TGTGCCAGCAGCCAATGTCCCGCCGGGGACACTGAAGCTTTCTTT. It codes for CASSQCPAGDTEAFF.

This clonotype appeared a few times. Compared with germline, one end of the junction differs, possibly owing to a read error. This sequence joins TRBV7-7 and TRBJ2-1; TRBD2 is a possible D gene (5 bases). This CDR3 region has 14 residues. The germline V gene has CDR1 SSHAT and CDR2 FNYEAQ (reference sequence). The CDR3 DNA is TGTGCTAGCAGCTTGAGCCTAGCTGAGTATGAGCAGTTCTTC. Translation gives CASSLSLAEYEQFF.

This clonotype came up many times. The gene calls are TRBV12-3 or TRBV12-4 and TRBJ2-7, with D possibly matching TRBD1 (5 bases). This CDR3 spans 13 amino acids. Trimming removed 8 bases at V and 2 bases at J, with 13 bases between. The CDR3: CASAARAAYEQYF. For the CDR3, the DNA is TGTGCCAGCGCGGCCAGGGCCGCCTACGAGCAGTACTTC.

The sample holds a few counts of this clonotype. This chain connects TRBV6-6 to TRBJ1-2; 8 nucleotides align to TRBD1. Germline loops: CDR1 MNHNY, CDR2 SVGAGI (reference sequence). V lost 4 bases to trimming and J lost 7 bases; unmatched junction nucleotides: 11. The CDR3 has 15 amino acids. The CDR3 here is CASSLLGQGMVGYTF. The DNA of the CDR3 is TGTGCCAGCAGTTTATTAGGACAGGGAATGGTTGGCTACACCTTC.

This clonotype was picked up many times. The chain couples TRBV6-5 to TRBJ1-1, with a possible D match to TRBD1 (6 bases). The ends were cut back, 4 bases at V and 7 bases at J, with 16 bases in the middle. Germline CDR1 and CDR2: MNHEY and SVGAGI. The CDR3 sequence is 14 residues long. This chain's CDR3 is CASSFTGSAYEAFF. CDR3 DNA sequence: TGTGCCAGCAGTTTCACAGGGTCGGCGTATGAAGCTTTCTTT.

This clonotype was counted ten times or more. The rearrangement uses TRBV20-1 and TRBJ1-1, with 8 bases matching TRBD1. This CDR3 has 12 residues. The ends lost 7 bases at V and 5 bases at J; junction bases unmatched: 6. CDR1 is DFQATT and CDR2 is SNEGSKA in the germline V gene (reference sequence). The CDR3 DNA reads TGCAGTGTCAGACAGGGGAAGACTGAAGCTTTCTTT. As protein: CSVRQGKTEAFF.

The chain employs TRBV6-2 or TRBV6-3 and TRBJ2-4; 11 positions match TRBD2. Trimming at V came to 6 bases and at J to 5 bases, leaving 6 bases not matched to a gene. CDR1 MNHEY and CDR2 SVGEGT come from the germline V gene. This CDR3 spans 15 amino acids. CDR3 in amino acids: CASRTSGTNENIQYF. The DNA of the CDR3 is TGTGCCAGCAGGACTAGCGGGACTAACGAAAACATTCAGTACTTC.

CDR3 region: CASLPVAGFTGELFF. Written as DNA, the CDR3 is TGTGCCAGTCTTCCGGTAGCGGGGTTCACCGGGGAGCTGTTTTTT. The chain has TRBV6-2 or TRBV6-3 and TRBJ2-2; the match to TRBD2 covers 8 bases. This CDR3 region has 15 residues. V trimming: 9 bases; J trimming: 4 bases; junction bases outside the gene matches: 10. CDR1 MNHEY and CDR2 SVGEGT come from the germline V gene.

The sample holds many counts of this clonotype. J is TRBJ1-1 and V is TRBV4-2; possibly TRBD1 for D (5 bases). Trimming left V 0 bases short and J 1 base short, with 6 bases between. The CDR3 runs to 14 residues. Germline lookup yields CDR1 LGHNA and CDR2 YNFKEQ. This CDR3 is CASSQDQGNTEAFF. CDR3 in DNA: TGTGCCAGCAGCCAAGATCAGGGGAACACTGAAGCTTTCTTT.

The chain carries TRBV7-9 and TRBJ2-1; 7 bases agree with TRBD1. CDR3 length equals 15 residues. Germline CDR1 and CDR2: SEHNR and FQNEAQ (reference sequence). The V and J ends lost 1 base and 6 bases, in that order; junction bases with no gene match: 6. CDR3 amino acids: CASSLGKGTANEQFF. DNA for the CDR3: TGTGCCAGCAGCTTAGGCAAAGGGACAGCCAATGAGCAGTTCTTC.

In its sample, this clonotype was seen a few times. The rearrangement uses TRBV5-7 and TRBJ2-5; TRBD2 matches 8 bases. TRBV5-7 is designated an ORF whose function remains uncertain. Trimming cost V 1 base and J 3 bases; bases outside gene matches: 5. This CDR3 has 15 amino acids. The CDR3 protein is CASSLTGGLEETQYF. CDR3 DNA: TGTGCCAGCAGCTTGACGGGAGGGCTCGAAGAGACCCAGTACTTC.

There are many counts of this clonotype. The chain combines TRBV5-6 with TRBJ1-1, with D perhaps TRBD1 (5 bases). V was pared by 2 bases and J by 4 bases, with 15 bases between. The length of the CDR3 is 15 residues. Looked up from germline, CDR1 is SGHDT and CDR2 is YYEEEE. CDR3 region: CASSFRQPQATEAFF. The CDR3 DNA is TGTGCCAGCAGCTTTAGACAGCCTCAGGCCACTGAAGCTTTCTTT.

This clonotype was found a few times. The chain carries TRBV6-1 and TRBJ2-5; 10 positions match TRBD2. CDR1 and CDR2 from the germline V gene are MNHNS and SASEGT. CDR3 size: 18 residues. Trimming cost V 5 bases and J 2 bases; bases outside gene matches: 14. CDR3 loop: CASSQRGGKGVWQETQYF. The CDR3 coding sequence is TGTGCCAGCAGTCAGCGGGGGGGCAAAGGAGTTTGGCAAGAGACCCAGTACTTC.

This clonotype was seen ten or more times. The gene calls are TRBV20-1 and TRBJ2-1; D unresolved. V was cut by 5 bases and J by 9 bases, with 14 bases left in between. The CDR3 has 12 residues. Germline V lookup: CDR1 DFQATT, CDR2 SNEGSKA (reference sequence). This CDR3 is CSAPRPTGEQFF. CDR3 sequence (DNA): TGCAGTGCTCCTCGGCCCACGGGTGAGCAGTTCTTC.

This clonotype was observed many times. The chain recombines TRBV6-5 with TRBJ2-5; D might be TRBD1 (6 bases). CDR1 is MNHEY, CDR2 SVGAGI, per germline. The V end was cut by 4 bases, the J end by 2 bases, with 14 bases between. The CDR3 has 15 residues. The CDR3 loop reads CASSSSGTTQETQYF. The CDR3 DNA is TGTGCCAGCAGTTCCTCCGGGACAACGCAAGAGACCCAGTACTTC.